This T cell receptor beta chain originates from a study of identical twins. Whole-study findings and limits: Cord blood beta clonotypes present at high abundance carried fewer insertions; no such pattern appeared in memory repertoires.

Per the germline V gene, CDR1 is MNHNY and CDR2 is SVGAGI (reference sequence). With 11 bases removed from V and 9 bases from J, the gap between germline ends came to 20 bases. The CDR3 is made up of 13 amino acids. On this clonotype: Its specificity is not known.

Template switching created a universal primer site, and the cDNA included unique molecular identifiers. TCRdb re-called the 5' RACE reads through MiXCR, storing one row per CDR3 protein. The sample consists of 1.5 million to 2 million distinct CDR3 sequences, around 33% of them appearing once. The sequence came from a newborn girl in good health. The rearrangement uses TRBV6-6 and TRBJ2-1, with D possibly matching TRBD2 (6 bases). The sample was cord blood. The CDR3 bases are TGTGCCGCACACCGCGGGGATTATACTGAGCAGTTCTTC. Translating gives CAAHRGDYTEQFF.